This passage covers 23 T cell receptor beta chains from one sample sequenced in a study of shared clonotypes between healthy human individuals. Profiled with immunoSEQ multiplex PCR; TCRdb holds only in-frame clones, not every one. The repertoire consists of approximately 940,000 clones, with over 60% occurring once and the leading ten covering roughly 1.5%. Input material: memory CD4+ T cells sorted from blood. The subset denotes: CD45RA-negative fraction. These TCRs come from a man aged 18 to 30 in good health.

This clone occurred a few times. The V and J genes are TRBV15 and TRBJ1-2, with 11 bases identical to TRBD1. Per germline, CDR1 LNHNV and CDR2 YYDKDF (reference sequence). This CDR3 region has 19 residues. J gave up 7 bases and V 5 bases, and 21 bases lay outside the gene matches. CDR3 in DNA: TGTGCCACCAGCCCCCCGGTTGGGACAGGGGGAGTCCCGCGGAGTGGCTACACCTTC. This gives the protein CATSPPVGTGGVPRSGYTF.

This chain uses TRBV6-1 with TRBJ2-5; no firm D call. The germline V gene encodes CDR1 MNHNS and CDR2 SASEGT. The CDR3 has 13 residues. Trimming removed 4 bases at V and 5 bases at J, with 11 bases between. The CDR3 here is CASSAESGETQYF. CDR3 bases: TGTGCCAGCAGTGCCGAATCCGGGGAGACCCAGTACTTC.

The CDR3 DNA follows: TGTGCCAGCAGCGTAGCGTCCAGGGCTTGGGAAAAACTGTTTTTT. Its protein product is CASSVASRAWEKLFF. The chain couples TRBV9 to TRBJ1-4, with D possibly matching TRBD1 (5 bases). The CDR3 consists of 15 residues. The V gene lost 0 bases and the J gene lost 8 bases, with 14 bases spanning the gap. From germline, CDR1 is SGDLS and CDR2 YYNGEE.

This sequence joins TRBV10-1 and TRBJ2-7; 10 nucleotides line up with TRBD1. The ends lost 0 bases at V and 11 bases at J; junction bases unmatched: 4. Germline CDR1 reads WNHNN; CDR2 reads SYGVQD (reference sequence). The CDR3 runs to 13 residues. The CDR3 protein is CASSESTGGGKYF. In DNA form, the CDR3 reads TGCGCCAGCAGTGAGTCGACAGGGGGCGGGAAGTACTTC.

In the case of this clone: The same CDR3 also results from other DNA sequences found in this sample. This rearrangement joins TRBV9 to TRBJ2-7; 9 bases align to TRBD1. CDR3 size: 15 residues. Germline values: CDR1 SGDLS, CDR2 YYNGEE. The V gene end was trimmed by 4 bases and the J gene end by 0 bases; junction bases not matched to a gene: 5. The CDR3 region is CASSPGTGSSYEQYF. The CDR3 coding sequence is TGTGCCAGCAGCCCTGGGACAGGGAGCTCCTACGAGCAGTACTTC.

The gene calls are TRBV18 and TRBJ1-6, with 8 bases matching TRBD1. CDR3 length equals 16 residues. Unmatched junction bases numbered 9, after V lost 3 bases and J lost 8 bases. Germline V gene lookup returns CDR1 KGHSH and CDR2 LQKENI. As DNA, the CDR3 is TGTGCCAGCTCACCTCTCGGACAGGGAGGAGATTCACCCCTCCACTTT. Its translation is CASSPLGQGGDSPLHF.

This rearrangement joins TRBV7-2 to TRBJ2-7; D is unresolved. Trimming cost V 5 bases and J 0 bases, with 23 bases left between them. The CDR3 has 18 amino acids. From germline, CDR1 is SGHTA and CDR2 FQGNSA. CDR3 amino acids: CASSQAERSSPSSYEQYF. Written as DNA, the CDR3 is TGTGCCAGCAGCCAGGCAGAGAGGAGCTCCCCGAGCTCCTACGAGCAGTACTTC. The full variable domain, rest sourced from reference TRBV7-2 and TRBJ2-7, is GAGVSQSPSNKVTEKGKDVELRCDPISGHTALYWYRQSLGQGLEFLIYFQGNSAPDKSGLPSDRFSAERTGGSVSTLTIQRTQQEDSAVYLCASSQAERSSPSSYEQYFGPGTRLTVT.

The V call is TRBV7-2, the J call TRBJ1-2; D is possibly TRBD1 (5 bases). The ends were cut back, 4 bases at V and 4 bases at J, with 13 bases in the middle. This CDR3 region has 14 residues. Germline CDR1 reads SGHTA; CDR2 reads FQGNSA. The CDR3, as DNA: TGTGCCAGCAGCTCCTACGGGACTGGCTATGGCTACACCTTC. Translated, it gives CASSSYGTGYGYTF.

In this sample, this clone turned up a few times. The chain couples TRBV7-6 to TRBJ2-5; the D gene could be TRBD1 or TRBD2 (6 bases each). Germline V CDR1 and CDR2: SGHVS, FNYEAQ. V shed 4 bases and J shed 5 bases, with 11 bases lying between them. This CDR3 comprises 13 residues. The CDR3 region has the DNA TGTGCCAGCAGCTCGGGGGCTAGGGAGACCCAGTACTTC. Amino acids: CASSSGARETQYF. Complete variable domain (other parts from reference TRBV7-6 and TRBJ2-5): GAGVSQSPRYKVTKRGQDVALRCDPISGHVSLYWYRQALGQGPEFLTYFNYEAQQDKSGLPNDRFSAERPEGSISTLTIQRTEQRDSAMYRCASSSGARETQYFGPGTRLLVL.

The rearrangement uses TRBV7-9 and TRBJ1-2; D perhaps matches TRBD1 (5 bases). Between the trimmed V and J ends, which lost 1 base and 3 bases, there was a span of 9 bases. This CDR3 comprises 14 residues. Germline V gene sequence: CDR1 SEHNR, CDR2 FQNEAQ (reference sequence). The CDR3, as DNA: TGTGCCAGCAGCTTAGGAGACAGTTACTATGGCTACACCTTC. This codes for CASSLGDSYYGYTF.

This chain uses TRBV6-6 with TRBJ1-2; TRBD1 matches at 9 bases. J lost 7 bases, V lost 2 bases, and 8 bases had no gene match. Germline assignment: CDR1 MNHNY and CDR2 SVGAGI (reference sequence). CDR3 length: 15 amino acids. The CDR3 nucleotides are TGTGCCAGCAGTTACCCGAAACAGGGGGCGCCTGGCTACACCTTC. This encodes CASSYPKQGAPGYTF.

The chain links TRBV30 to TRBJ1-1; no definite D call. The V and J ends lost 5 bases and 2 bases respectively, with 6 bases between them. Germline V gene sequence: CDR1 GTSNPN, CDR2 SVGIG (reference sequence). The CDR3 runs 11 residues. Here the CDR3 DNA reads TGTGCCTGGGAAGCAAACACTGAAGCTTTCTTT. It encodes CAWEANTEAFF. Using reference TRBV30 and TRBJ1-1 for the parts outside the CDR3, the full variable domain is SQTIHQWPATLVQPVGSPLSLECTVEGTSNPNLYWYRQAAGRGLQLLFYSVGIGQISSEVPQNLSASRPQDRQFILSSKKLLLSDSGFYLCAWEANTEAFFGQGTRLTVV.

This chain links TRBV10-3 with TRBJ2-3, with 7 nucleotides matching TRBD2. V lost 3 bases to trimming and J lost 6 bases; unmatched junction nucleotides: 18. Germline assignment: CDR1 ENHRY and CDR2 SYGVKD. The CDR3 covers 18 residues. The CDR3 protein is CAISEPGSSGPTRDTQYF. CDR3 bases: TGTGCCATCAGTGAACCCGGAAGTAGCGGGCCAACACGTGATACGCAGTATTTT.

The chain couples TRBV2 to TRBJ1-5; TRBD1 matches 10 bases. V shed 6 bases, J shed 6 bases, and the junction held 5 bases outside the gene matches. The CDR3 covers 14 residues. CDR1 and CDR2 (germline): SNHLY, FYNNEI. The CDR3, as DNA: TGTGCCAGCAGAGGGACAGGGGAGGGTCAGCCCCAGCATTTT. Amino acids: CASRGTGEGQPQHF.

The gene calls are TRBV9 and TRBJ1-2; possible D gene TRBD1, 5 bases. Germline CDR1 reads SGDLS; CDR2 reads YYNGEE. The V end lost 4 bases, the J end lost 2 bases, and 15 bases lay between the germline ends. The CDR3 consists of 15 residues. The CDR3 DNA is TGTGCCAGCAGCCTTTCCGACAGACTAAACTATGGCTACACCTTC. This sequence encodes CASSLSDRLNYGYTF.

The chain joins TRBV5-1 to TRBJ1-1; D unclear. Trimming left V 1 base short and J 1 base short, with 8 bases between. This CDR3 comprises 14 residues. Germline assignment: CDR1 SGHRS and CDR2 YFSETQ. CDR3 region: CASSLTAQNTEAFF. The CDR3 coding sequence is TGCGCCAGCAGCTTGACAGCACAGAACACTGAAGCTTTCTTT. The entire variable domain, with the rest obtained from reference TRBV5-1 and TRBJ1-1, is as follows: KAGVTQTPRYLIKTRGQQVTLSCSPISGHRSVSWYQQTPGQGLQFLFEYFSETQRNKGNFPGRFSGRQFSNSRSEMNVSTLELGDSALYLCASSLTAQNTEAFFGQGTRLTVV.

The rearrangement joins TRBV7-9 to TRBJ1-1, with a possible D match to TRBD1 (6 bases). Per germline, CDR1 SEHNR and CDR2 FQNEAQ (reference sequence). The V and J ends lost 3 bases and 8 bases respectively, with 22 bases between them. There are 16 residues in the CDR3. CDR3 in DNA: TGTGCCAGCAGCTTCTATCGACAGGCCCAGACAATCGAAGCTTTCTTT. It encodes CASSFYRQAQTIEAFF.

The CDR3 bases are TGCAGCGTTGAAAGCCAGGGTGAGGGGCCCCAGCATTTT. This gives the protein CSVESQGEGPQHF. J is TRBJ1-5 and V is TRBV29-1, with D possibly being TRBD1 (5 bases). The CDR3 extends over 13 amino acids. The V end was cut by 2 bases, the J end by 9 bases, with 14 bases between. Germline CDR1 reads SQVTM; CDR2 reads ANQGSEA. The full variable domain, completed using reference TRBV29-1 and TRBJ1-5, is SAVISQKPSRDICQRGTSLTIQCQVDSQVTMMFWYRQQPGQSLTLIATANQGSEATYESGFVIDKFPISRPNLTFSTLTVSNMSPEDSSIYLCSVESQGEGPQHFGDGTRLSIL.

The chain has TRBV6-5 and TRBJ1-1, with D tentatively TRBD1 (5 bases). The V end lost 7 bases, the J end lost 0 bases, and 12 bases lay between the germline ends. The germline V gene encodes CDR1 MNHEY and CDR2 SVGAGI. CDR3 length equals 14 residues. CDR3 protein: CASTRDSMNTEAFF. CDR3 nucleotide sequence: TGTGCCAGCACTCGAGACAGCATGAACACTGAAGCTTTCTTT.

This chain links TRBV6-5 with TRBJ2-1; 10 nucleotides line up with TRBD2. The junction had 8 bases not matched to a gene; V was cut back by 5 bases and J by 16 bases. Germline V gene data show CDR1 as MNHEY and CDR2 as SVGAGI. The CDR3 contains 12 residues. DNA for the CDR3: TGTGCCAGCAGTAAGGGAGCGGGGGGGCATTTCTTC. Protein: CASSKGAGGHFF.

J is TRBJ2-7 and V is TRBV5-1; D gene unclear. The V gene's germline CDR1 is SGHRS and CDR2 YFSETQ. There are 13 residues in the CDR3. V was cut by 4 bases and J by 6 bases, with 14 bases left in between. The CDR3 DNA sequence: TGCGCCAGCAGCAGCATGGATGCTGGCGAGCAGTACTTC. This translates into CASSSMDAGEQYF. Together with reference TRBV5-1 and TRBJ2-7, the CDR3 gives the full variable domain: KAGVTQTPRYLIKTRGQQVTLSCSPISGHRSVSWYQQTPGQGLQFLFEYFSETQRNKGNFPGRFSGRQFSNSRSEMNVSTLELGDSALYLCASSSMDAGEQYFGPGTRLTVT.

About this clone: Other DNA sequences of this sample code for an identical CDR3. The V call is TRBV6-1, the J call TRBJ1-2; D perhaps matches TRBD1 (5 bases). This CDR3 has 14 amino acids. The germline V gene has CDR1 MNHNS and CDR2 SASEGT. Trimming removed 1 base at V and 4 bases at J, with 10 bases between. The CDR3 DNA reads as TGTGCCAGCAGTGAAGAGGCGGGGGGCTATGGCTACACCTTC. Translation gives CASSEEAGGYGYTF.

This clone was picked up a small number of times. This sequence joins TRBV10-3 and TRBJ1-1; maybe TRBD1 (6 bases). Trimming removed 2 bases at V and 0 bases at J, with 7 bases between. Germline loops: CDR1 ENHRY, CDR2 SYGVKD. The CDR3 is 14 residues long. This CDR3 is CAISEQGLNTEAFF. The CDR3, as DNA: TGTGCCATCAGTGAGCAGGGGCTGAACACTGAAGCTTTCTTT.